This T cell receptor beta chain was sequenced in a study of cytotoxic CD8 clonotypes in ibrutinib-treated CLL. The protocol was immunoSEQ multiplex PCR, while the TCRdb copy is restricted to in-frame clones and leaves out a portion. Of 250,000 to 350,000 clones in the sample, approximately 76% were seen once. Losses at the gene ends were 1 base for V and 11 bases for J; bases not matched to a gene: 8. Germline-derived CDR1 and CDR2 are SGHDN and FVKESK. CDR3 size: 15 residues. The genes are TRBV14 and TRBJ2-3, with 11 positions matching TRBD2. This clonotype was sampled from a human donor with chronic lymphocytic leukemia. The sequences come from PBMCs, collected at disease progression, from a patient treated with ibrutinib. The CDR3 nucleotides read TGTGCCAGCAGCCAAGGTTATAGCGGGGGGGCCAGGCAGTATTTT. It translates to CASSQGYSGGARQYF.